The following is a T cell receptor beta chain sequence with its context. What it recognizes is unknown. Trimming removed 5 bases at V and 1 base at J, with 18 bases between. The CDR3 is 16 residues long. Germline CDR1 SEHNR, CDR2 FQNEAQ (reference sequence). The sample belongs to a study of OX40 agonist ivuxolimab in advanced cancers. General observations from the study: Low normalized T-cell clonal expansion was also seen in some nonresponders.

Data came from immunoSEQ multiplex PCR; TCRdb stores just in-frame clones and leaves some out. The sample has fewer than 80,000 clones; 84% are singletons. The source of this sequence is an adult with an advanced solid tumor such as melanoma, head and neck, liver or kidney cancer. The source material was CD4+ or CD8+ T cells sorted from blood, sampled in a trial of the OX40 agonist ivuxolimab. The chain couples TRBV7-9 to TRBJ2-7; D remains unclear. The CDR3 nucleotides read TGTGCCAGCAGCCAACCCCCTTCAGCTCCGTCCTACGAGCAGTACTTC. As protein: CASSQPPSAPSYEQYF.